The 7 T cell receptor beta chains in this list originate from one sample, sequenced in a study of blood T cell repertoires in COVID-19. TCRdb keeps only in-frame clones here, not all; method: immunoSEQ multiplex PCR. The table records a few hundred thousand clones, around 90% of them present only once. Input material: PBMCs or T cells enriched from blood (not recorded which). The receptor source for this set is a woman under 30 who had recovered from COVID-19.

For the CDR3, the DNA is TGTGCCAGCAGCCGTTGGGAGGGAGAGAACACTGAAGCTTTCTTT. It encodes CASSRWEGENTEAFF. This chain joins TRBV11-2 and TRBJ1-1; D gene unclear. CDR1 and CDR2 from the germline V gene are SGHAT and FQNNGV. The CDR3 consists of 15 residues. Trimming left V 5 bases short and J 1 base short, with 14 bases between.

This clone was seen a single time. The CDR3 coding sequence is TGTGCCAGCAGCCCAGGGGAGACCCAGTACTTC. This encodes CASSPGETQYF. The V gene is TRBV7-9, the J gene TRBJ2-5; D is possibly TRBD1 (5 bases). Trimming shortened V by 5 bases and J by 5 bases, and 6 bases separated the two germline ends. CDR3 length: 11 residues. Germline V CDR1 and CDR2: SEHNR, FQNEAQ (reference sequence).

As DNA, the CDR3 is TGTGCCAGCAGTTACGACAGGGGGCTGGGTGAAGCTTTCTTT. This codes for CASSYDRGLGEAFF. J is TRBJ1-1 and V is TRBV6-5, with 10 bases matching TRBD1. V shed 2 bases and J 7 bases; nucleotides not matched to a gene: 4. This CDR3 has 14 residues. Per germline, CDR1 MNHEY and CDR2 SVGAGI.

The V gene is TRBV20-1, the J gene TRBJ2-1; TRBD1 might be the D (5 bases). This CDR3 spans 11 amino acids. V dropped 6 bases and J dropped 8 bases, with 11 bases sitting between them. Germline V gene lookup returns CDR1 DFQATT and CDR2 SNEGSKA (reference sequence). CDR3 region: CSADRIDEQFF. The CDR3 DNA is TGCAGTGCCGACAGAATCGATGAGCAGTTCTTC.

The chain couples TRBV6-5 to TRBJ2-1; TRBD1 matches 7 bases. Germline CDR1 MNHEY, CDR2 SVGAGI. The ends lost 10 bases at V and 5 bases at J; junction bases unmatched: 11. The CDR3 loop spans 14 amino acids. The DNA of the CDR3 is TGTGCCACCGGCCGGCAGGGGGTAAACAATGAGCAGTTCTTC. This codes for CATGRQGVNNEQFF.

This clone has a single count. This chain links TRBV7-9 with TRBJ1-6; no reliable D call. V was cut by 5 bases and J by 8 bases, with 7 bases left in between. The germline gives CDR1 SEHNR, CDR2 FQNEAQ (reference sequence). The CDR3 extends over 12 amino acids. This chain's CDR3 is CASSQQDSPLHF. The CDR3 DNA sequence: TGTGCCAGCAGCCAACAAGATTCACCCCTCCACTTT.

V and J are TRBV7-9 and TRBJ2-5, with D tentatively TRBD1 (6 bases). Germline V CDR1 and CDR2: SEHNR, FQNEAQ (reference sequence). The V gene lost 2 bases and the J gene lost 4 bases, with 17 bases spanning the gap. This CDR3 has 16 residues. In DNA, the CDR3 is TGTGCCAGCAGCTTACGGGACACAAGAAAAGGAGAGACCCAGTACTTC. Protein product: CASSLRDTRKGETQYF. Drawing the rest from reference TRBV7-9 and TRBJ2-5, the complete variable domain is DTGVSQNPRHKITKRGQNVTFRCDPISEHNRLYWYRQTLGQGPEFLTYFQNEAQLEKSRLLSDRFSAERPKGSFSTLEIQRTEQGDSAMYLCASSLRDTRKGETQYFGPGTRLLVL.